One and the same sample provided the 3 T cell receptor beta chains below, sequenced in a study of CDR3 diversity in severe acne. TCRdb processed the PCR reads anew with MiXCR; each CDR3 protein has one entry. The sample has over 70,000 distinct CDR3 sequences; under 60% are singletons. Sequencing was carried out using blood. These receptor sequences come from a male donor in good health, without acne.

A remark on this clonotype: An end of the junction differs from the germline gene, which may be a read error. J is TRBJ2-2 and V is TRBV7-2, with TRBD2 identical over 7 bases. This CDR3 comprises 14 residues. Germline V gene lookup returns CDR1 SGHTA and CDR2 FQGNSA. The chain's CDR3 is CASSEGRGEGEPFF. In DNA form, the CDR3 reads TGTGCCAGCAGCGAGGGGAGGGGCGAAGGGGAGCCGTTTTTT.

This clonotype was counted a few times. The V call is TRBV6-5, the J call TRBJ2-7; TRBD2 matches at 7 bases. CDR1 is MNHEY, CDR2 SVGAGI, per germline. The CDR3 extends over 13 amino acids. With 8 bases clipped from V and 2 bases from J, the junction kept 6 bases outside the gene matches. As DNA, the CDR3 is TGTGCCAGCTCCCAGCGGGATACCTACGAGCAGTACTTC. It is translated as CASSQRDTYEQYF.

This clonotype came up many times. The chain combines TRBV19 with TRBJ1-2, with D tentatively TRBD1 (5 bases). The germline V and J ends were trimmed by 8 bases and 4 bases, with 14 bases remaining between them. Germline CDR1 reads LNHDA; CDR2 reads SQIVND (reference sequence). CDR3 length: 13 amino acids. The CDR3, as DNA: TGTGCCAGTGGGTATACAGGCACCTATGGCTACACCTTC. It yields the protein CASGYTGTYGYTF.